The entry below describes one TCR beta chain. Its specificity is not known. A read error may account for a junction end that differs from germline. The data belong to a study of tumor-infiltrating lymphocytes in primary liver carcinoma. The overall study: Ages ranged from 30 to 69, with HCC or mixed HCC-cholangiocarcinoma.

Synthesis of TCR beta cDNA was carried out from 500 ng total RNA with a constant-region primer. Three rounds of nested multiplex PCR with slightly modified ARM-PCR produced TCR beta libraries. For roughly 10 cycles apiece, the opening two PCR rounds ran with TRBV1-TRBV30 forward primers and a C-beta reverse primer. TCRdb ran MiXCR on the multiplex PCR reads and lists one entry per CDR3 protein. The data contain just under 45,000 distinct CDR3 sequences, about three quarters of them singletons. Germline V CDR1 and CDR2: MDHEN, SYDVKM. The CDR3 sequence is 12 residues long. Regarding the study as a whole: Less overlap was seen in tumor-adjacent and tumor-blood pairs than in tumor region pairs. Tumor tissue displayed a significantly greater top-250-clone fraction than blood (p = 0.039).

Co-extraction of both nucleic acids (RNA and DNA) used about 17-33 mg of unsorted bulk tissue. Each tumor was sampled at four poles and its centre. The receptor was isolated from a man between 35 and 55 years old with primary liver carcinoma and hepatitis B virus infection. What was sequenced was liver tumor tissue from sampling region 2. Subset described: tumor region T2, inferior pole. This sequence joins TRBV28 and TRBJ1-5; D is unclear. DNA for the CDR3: TGTGTCAGCAAGCAGAGCAATCAGCCCCAACATTTT. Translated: CVSKQSNQPQHF. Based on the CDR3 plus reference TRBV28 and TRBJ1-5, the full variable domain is DVKVTQSSRYLVKRTGEKVFLECVQDMDHENMFWYRQDPGLGLRLIYFSYDVKMKEKGDIPEGYSVSREKKERFSLILESASTNQTSMYLCVSKQSNQPQHFGDGTRLSIL.